This T cell receptor (beta chain) was captured in a study of cytomegalovirus exposure and HLA in healthy donors (dated by TCRdb to 2016 to 2017). The study in broad terms: In an earlier analysis of 587 of the donors, about 260 Gb of sequence data and roughly 100 million unique TCR beta sequences from 150 million to 200 million T cells were reported. Besides the first cohort of hundreds of subjects, a separate validation cohort made up of roughly 120 different subjects was used. All discovery cohort repertoires had been generated on a single sequencing platform. Typing coverage varied by locus: 629-630 donors for A, B, C, DRB1 and DQB1; around 560 for DQA1; about 590 for DPA1; about 450 for DPB1. About 280 gigabases of sequencing data and around 80 million unique TCR sequences made up an early release that covered 500 to 650 HLA-typed donors. An earlier analysis of roughly 580 of the donors used high-throughput TCR beta sequencing to judge whether each TCR beta V gene segment behaved as functional or pseudogenic. Rather than using new phenotypic data, the later analysis identified candidate immune exposures from TCR beta sequences and from how often those sequences occurred across donors. To study patterns of TCR occurrence, a later analysis re-analyzed previously published TCR beta repertoires from 666 donors and added high-resolution HLA genotyping. To predict cytomegalovirus infection status, the study combined high-throughput TCR immunosequencing, statistical association of individual TCRs with disease status, and machine learning. The study used immunosequencing to profile the T cell repertoires of 670 or so subjects and linked those repertoires to cytomegalovirus serostatus. The genetic ancestry cluster associated with self-reported Caucasian donors included about four fifths of the 350 to 500 genotyped donors. Donor age, sex, ethnicity and CMV serostatus were compiled together with the repertoire data. Among 398 genotyped donors of the cohort, an average of roughly 240,000 unique TCR beta nucleotide sequences were sequenced per donor, roughly 20% of them non-productive. Because of strong linkage in the cohort, four to six DR-DQ haplotypes were treated as single units for association and clustering. The study aimed to test whether cataloging public T cell receptors could reveal signatures of past pathogen exposure. In a later genetic analysis, genome-wide SNP genotypes for about 55% of the roughly 700 donors were used, and that subset was treated as a discovery cohort. Both class I and class II loci were covered by HLA typing, at four-digit resolution. Here is what the overall study found, with its caveats: The 87-base-pair reads could not distinguish some IMGT-functional V segments, including TRBV6-2 and TRBV6-3, so those segments were excluded. While some public TCRs were present in many individuals, most TCR sequences turned up only very rarely across donors. Strong co-occurrence of HLA alleles, especially DR and DQ, made assigning TCR associations to individual alleles difficult. Roughly 17 rarely observed V segments, including chromosome 9 orphons, were excluded from the earlier analysis of some 590 of the donors because counts were too low. V-gene and J-gene trimming of TCR beta chains was associated with a missense DCLRE1C variant in a later genetic analysis, and the association was replicated in an independent cohort. In this cohort, only TCR beta chains were sequenced, and detectable features were limited by the absence of alpha or paired-chain data. Linkage disequilibrium might explain the correlated functional status among segregating V segments, but an unknown experimental factor could not be excluded. At a false discovery rate of 0.05, a later analysis linked 16,951 TCR beta sequences to specific HLA alleles. In vitro tests confirmed that three of the cytomegalovirus-associated TCR beta chains recognize cytomegalovirus antigens. Broadly in line with IMGT annotations, most TCR beta V segments showed up in productive rearrangements about 87% or about 30% of the time in an earlier analysis of 587 of the donors. The sequencing pipeline was judged likely to have produced a cluster of highly shared sequence variants as a technical artifact. Compared with the roughly 700-donor mean, donors in an Asian-associated ancestry cluster had fewer N-insertions in productive TCRs, according to a later genetic analysis. According to a later analysis, parvovirus B19, influenza, CMV and Epstein-Barr virus appeared linked to several top co-occurrence clusters. For the cohort, immune exposure information was limited to CMV serostatus. HLA typing was unavailable for some donors at each locus, so association tests used only the typed subset. A further reported finding was that TCR beta sequences accurately predicted the HLA-A and HLA-B alleles for most subjects in the first cohort. In both the original and validation cohorts, the classifier was reported to diagnose cytomegalovirus status with high specificity and sensitivity. Sequencing depth was assumed to be roughly uniform across donors in the presence/absence analyses, though that assumption may not hold. Most CMV-associated TCR beta chains appeared to be HLA-restricted in a later analysis, and the HLA associations seemed to be driven largely by CMV exposure. In a later analysis, HLA-associated TCR beta chains showed more clonal expansion and lower generation probabilities than non-associated chains that were equally common. A total of about 150 TCR beta chains were listed by the study as associated with cytomegalovirus. In a later analysis, the rate of TCR association differed among HLA loci, with DRB1 alleles having the most associated TCRs and HLA-C alleles having the fewest. According to the authors, the approach could potentially be generalized to other disease states and immunological phenotypes.

Worth noting for this clone: The antigen this receptor binds is unknown. The sample holds no much larger clone one base away, and base qualities are not on file.

Libraries were built with the immunoSEQ multiplex PCR assay. For the multiplex PCR, a mixture combining 60 forward primers for TCR Vbeta segments and 13 reverse primers for TCR Jbeta segments was used. The CDR3 region of rearranged TCR beta genes was amplified from genomic DNA with a multiplex PCR assay. The Illumina HiSeq System was used to sequence the amplified TCR beta libraries as 87-base-pair reads. Turning to the authors' computational methods: A later analysis counted about 80 million unique TCR beta chains across the 666 repertoires, and roughly 9.9 million of these chains were shared by at least two donors. A nearest-neighbor algorithm error-corrected the raw reads and collapsed the reads into unique sequences, merging closely related sequences to remove PCR and sequencing errors. Alignment of CDR3 sequences to IMGT reference sequences was used to assign V, D and J gene segments. For a sequence to be retained, at least a six-nucleotide match to both a V gene segment and a J gene segment was required. A rearrangement was called productive if the CDR3 had no stop codons and remained in frame with V and J, and every other rearrangement was called non-productive. CDR3 was defined according to IMGT convention as the region running from the second conserved V-encoded cysteine to the conserved J-encoded phenylalanine. In an earlier analysis of around 600 of the donors, sequences lacking an unambiguous match to a single V gene segment were excluded. In an earlier analysis of almost 600 of the donors, a V segment was called functional when productive rearrangements were above 56.7%, and segregating when the standard deviation between donors exceeded 5%. A statistical classification framework was built for diagnosing cytomegalovirus status from the catalog of TCR beta chain sequences. In a later analysis, TCR nucleotide sequences were compared against IMGT/GENE-DB human TR gene sequences so that V and J genes could be assigned. In a later analysis, CDR3 sequences and most-parsimonious VDJ recombination scenarios were assigned using the TCRdist pipeline. In a later analysis, every TCR beta chain was defined by the combination of its CDR3 amino acid sequence and its V-gene family, and reads without a unique V-gene family were dropped. To address suspected cross-contamination and a sequencing artifact, a later analysis removed around 590 highly shared, low-generation-probability nucleotide sequences. In a later analysis, a clonal expansion index for each public chain was calculated from normalized within-repertoire ranks of inferred template counts. A later analysis computed generation probabilities with a VDJ recombination model fitted to out-of-frame rearrangements, and checked the results against IGoR. In a later analysis, TCR-TCR, TCR-HLA and TCR-CMV co-occurrence was scored with hypergeometric tests, and a repertoire-size bias correction was applied to TCR pairs. A later analysis estimated false discovery rates by permuting HLA or CMV assignments 20 times. A later analysis grouped co-occurring TCRs with DBSCAN, adding TCRdist sequence similarity when clustering within HLA-allele-positive subsets. Repertoires with fewer than 30,000 or more than 120,000 public chains, plus five repertoires with anomalous nucleotide sharing, were excluded from co-occurrence clustering. As stored in TCRdb, this immuneACCESS dataset retains in-frame rearrangements with V and J assigned. A fraction of the clones does not appear; measured against another copy, unresolved V genes explain less than half of the discrepancy, and the remainder lacks a known reason. V and J calls plus clone size are reproduced from that table; the DNA served to infer D and trimming. The sample table contains 270,000 or so clones; only one count was recorded for roughly 90% of them. The ten top clones hold roughly 4% of the sample.

In total, roughly 710 healthy bone marrow donors made up the cohort. At the time of sampling, every cohort member was nominally healthy, though immune exposures that went unrecorded were likely present. The donor tested CMV seropositive and was one of the 289 seropositive cohort members. A peripheral blood sample was provided by each donor, and peripheral blood mononuclear cells were used for TCR beta sequencing. The Qiagen DNeasy Blood Extraction Kit was used to extract genomic DNA from the blood cell samples. The CDR3 spans 17 residues, from the cysteine through the phenylalanine. Only the CDR3 portion is preserved as DNA: 51 bases, with reading frame beginning at the first base. Relative to germline, V is 6 bases shorter and J is 3 bases shorter, with 21 bases between their ends. CDR1 and CDR2 (LNHDA, SQIVND) derive from the germline V gene (reference sequence).

This receptor was taken from a man aged 40-50 years in good health and CMV-seropositive. The sequenced material came from PBMCs. The chain is encoded by TRBV19 joined to TRBJ1-5, with a weak D call of TRBD1 (6 bases match). The nucleotides read TGTGCCAGTAGCGTGGGGGGGCTCCGGGACACCAATCAGCCCCAGCATTTT. Translation gives CASSVGGLRDTNQPQHF.